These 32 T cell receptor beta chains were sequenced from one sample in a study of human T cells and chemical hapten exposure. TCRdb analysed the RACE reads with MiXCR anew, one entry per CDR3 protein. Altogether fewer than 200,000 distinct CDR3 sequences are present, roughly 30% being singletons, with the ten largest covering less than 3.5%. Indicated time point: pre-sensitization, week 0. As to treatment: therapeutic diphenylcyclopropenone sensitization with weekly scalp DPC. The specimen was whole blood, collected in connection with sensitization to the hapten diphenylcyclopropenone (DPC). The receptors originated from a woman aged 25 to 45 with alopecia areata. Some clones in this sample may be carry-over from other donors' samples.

The CDR3 region is CASSFPDQETQYF. As DNA, the CDR3 is TGTGCCAGCAGCTTCCCAGACCAAGAGACCCAGTACTTC. V usage is TRBV5-5 and J usage is TRBJ2-5; D is ambiguous. Per the germline V gene, CDR1 is SGHKS and CDR2 is YYEKEE (reference sequence). V was clipped by 2 bases and J by 0 bases, with 5 bases between them. The CDR3 extends over 13 amino acids.

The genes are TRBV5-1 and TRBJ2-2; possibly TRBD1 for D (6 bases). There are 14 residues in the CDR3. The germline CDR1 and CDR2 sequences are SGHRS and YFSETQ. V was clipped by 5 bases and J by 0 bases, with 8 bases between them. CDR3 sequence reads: CASRWGPNTGELFF. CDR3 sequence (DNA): TGCGCCAGCAGGTGGGGGCCGAACACCGGGGAGCTGTTTTTT.

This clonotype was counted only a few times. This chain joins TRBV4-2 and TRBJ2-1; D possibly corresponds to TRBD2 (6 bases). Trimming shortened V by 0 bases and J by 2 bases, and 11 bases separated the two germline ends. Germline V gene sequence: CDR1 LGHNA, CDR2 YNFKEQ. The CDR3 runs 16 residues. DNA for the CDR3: TGTGCCAGCAGCCAAGAAGGTAGCGGAGCCTACAATGAGCAGTTCTTC. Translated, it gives CASSQEGSGAYNEQFF.

The CDR3 DNA reads TGTGCCAGCAGCTTGATCCGGGGGGACGAGCAGTACTTC. Encoded protein: CASSLIRGDEQYF. The chain carries TRBV7-2 and TRBJ2-7; 7 bases align to TRBD2. The CDR3 loop spans 13 amino acids. J was trimmed by 5 bases and V by 3 bases; bases with no gene match: 4. Germline CDR1 is SGHTA and CDR2 is FQGNSA.

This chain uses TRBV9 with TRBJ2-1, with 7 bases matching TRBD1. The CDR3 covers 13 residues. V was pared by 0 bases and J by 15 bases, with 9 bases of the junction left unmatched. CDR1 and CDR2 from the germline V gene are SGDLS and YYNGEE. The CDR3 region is CASSVGVEDRRFF. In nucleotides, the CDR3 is TGTGCCAGCAGCGTAGGGGTGGAGGACAGGAGGTTCTTC.

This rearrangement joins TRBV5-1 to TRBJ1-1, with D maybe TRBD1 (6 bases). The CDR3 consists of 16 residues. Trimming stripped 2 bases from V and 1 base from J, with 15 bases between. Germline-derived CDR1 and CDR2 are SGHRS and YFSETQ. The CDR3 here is CASSFIQGVENTEAFF. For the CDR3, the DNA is TGCGCCAGCAGCTTTATACAGGGTGTCGAGAACACTGAAGCTTTCTTT.

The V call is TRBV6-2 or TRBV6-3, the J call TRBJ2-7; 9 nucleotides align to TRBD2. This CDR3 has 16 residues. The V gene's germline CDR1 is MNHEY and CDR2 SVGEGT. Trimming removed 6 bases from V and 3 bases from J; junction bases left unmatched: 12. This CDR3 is CASSASGIPGGYEQYF. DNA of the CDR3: TGTGCCAGCAGCGCTAGCGGGATTCCAGGGGGCTACGAGCAGTACTTC.

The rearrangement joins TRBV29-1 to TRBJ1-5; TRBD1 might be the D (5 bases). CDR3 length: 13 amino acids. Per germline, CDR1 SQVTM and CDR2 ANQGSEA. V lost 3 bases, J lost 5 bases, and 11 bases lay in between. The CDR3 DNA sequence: TGCAGCGTTGAGGTTGGGGGTGATCAGCCCCAGCATTTT. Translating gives CSVEVGGDQPQHF.

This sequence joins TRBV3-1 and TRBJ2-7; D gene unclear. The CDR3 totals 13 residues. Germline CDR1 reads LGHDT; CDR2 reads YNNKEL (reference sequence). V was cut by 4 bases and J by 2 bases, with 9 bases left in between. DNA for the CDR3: TGTGCCAGCAGCCCGCCGACCCCCTACGAGCAGTACTTC. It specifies CASSPPTPYEQYF.

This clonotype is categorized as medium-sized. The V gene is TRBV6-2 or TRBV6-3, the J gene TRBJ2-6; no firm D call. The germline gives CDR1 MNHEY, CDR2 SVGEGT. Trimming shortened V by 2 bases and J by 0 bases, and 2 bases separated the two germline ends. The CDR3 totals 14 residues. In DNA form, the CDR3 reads TGTGCCAGCAGTTACAGCTCTGGGGCCAACGTCCTGACTTTC. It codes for CASSYSSGANVLTF.

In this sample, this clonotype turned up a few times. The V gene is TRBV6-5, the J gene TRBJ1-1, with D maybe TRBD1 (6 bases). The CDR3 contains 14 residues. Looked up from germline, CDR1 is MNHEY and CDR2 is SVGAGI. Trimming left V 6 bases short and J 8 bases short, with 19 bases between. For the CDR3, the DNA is TGTGCCAGCAGGCGCTCTTACAGGGCACTGGAAGCTTTCTTT. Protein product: CASRRSYRALEAFF.

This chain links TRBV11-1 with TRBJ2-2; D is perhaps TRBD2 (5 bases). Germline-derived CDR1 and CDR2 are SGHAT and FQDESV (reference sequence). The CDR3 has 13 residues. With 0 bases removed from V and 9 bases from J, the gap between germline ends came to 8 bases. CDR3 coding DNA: TGTGCCAGCAGCTTAGCAACGACTAGGGAGCTGTTTTTT. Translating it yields CASSLATTRELFF.

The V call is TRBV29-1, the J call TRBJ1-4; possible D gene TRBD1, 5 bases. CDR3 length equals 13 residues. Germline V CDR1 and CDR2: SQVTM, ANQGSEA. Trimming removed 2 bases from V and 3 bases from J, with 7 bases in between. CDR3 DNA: TGCAGCGTTGAACCGGGACCTAATGAAAAACTGTTTTTT. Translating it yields CSVEPGPNEKLFF.

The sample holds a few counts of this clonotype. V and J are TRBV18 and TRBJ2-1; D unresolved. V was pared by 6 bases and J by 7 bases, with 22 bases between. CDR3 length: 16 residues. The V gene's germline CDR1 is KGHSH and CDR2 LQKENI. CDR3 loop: CASSLTGPSIFNEQFF. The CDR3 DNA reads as TGTGCCAGCTCCCTAACCGGGCCCTCTATTTTTAATGAGCAGTTCTTC.

CDR3 bases: TGTGCCAGCAGCTTAACCACAGGGGGCACTGAAGCTTTCTTT. Residues: CASSLTTGGTEAFF. V is TRBV7-9 and J is TRBJ1-1; the match to TRBD1 covers 8 bases. Germline CDR1 and CDR2: SEHNR and FQNEAQ (reference sequence). The V and J ends lost 2 bases and 4 bases, in that order; junction bases with no gene match: 3. The CDR3 runs 14 residues.

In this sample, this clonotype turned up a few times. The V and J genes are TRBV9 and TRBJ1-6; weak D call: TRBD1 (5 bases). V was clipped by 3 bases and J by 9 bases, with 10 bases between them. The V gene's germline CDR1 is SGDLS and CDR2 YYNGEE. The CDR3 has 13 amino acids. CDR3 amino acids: CASSADQGSPLHF. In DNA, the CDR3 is TGTGCCAGCAGCGCCGACCAGGGTTCACCCCTCCACTTT.

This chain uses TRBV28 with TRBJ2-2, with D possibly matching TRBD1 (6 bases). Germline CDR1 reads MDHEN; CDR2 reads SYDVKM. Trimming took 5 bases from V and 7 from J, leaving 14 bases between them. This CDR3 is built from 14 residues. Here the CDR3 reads CASSAGQFYGELFF. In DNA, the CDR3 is TGTGCCAGCAGTGCCGGACAGTTTTACGGGGAGCTGTTTTTT.

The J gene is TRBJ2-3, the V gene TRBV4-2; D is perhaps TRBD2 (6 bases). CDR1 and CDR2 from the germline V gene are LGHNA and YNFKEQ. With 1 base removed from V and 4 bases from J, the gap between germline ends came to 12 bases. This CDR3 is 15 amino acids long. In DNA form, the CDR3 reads TGTGCCAGCAGCCAAGGGGGCGGGGAAGCAGATACGCAGTATTTT. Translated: CASSQGGGEADTQYF.

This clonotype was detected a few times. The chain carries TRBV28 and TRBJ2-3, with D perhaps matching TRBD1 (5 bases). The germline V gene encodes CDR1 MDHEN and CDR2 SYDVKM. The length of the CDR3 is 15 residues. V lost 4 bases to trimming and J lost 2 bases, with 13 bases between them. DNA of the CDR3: TGTGCCAGCAGTTCCCCAGGGTTTCCCACAGATACGCAGTATTTT. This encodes CASSSPGFPTDTQYF.

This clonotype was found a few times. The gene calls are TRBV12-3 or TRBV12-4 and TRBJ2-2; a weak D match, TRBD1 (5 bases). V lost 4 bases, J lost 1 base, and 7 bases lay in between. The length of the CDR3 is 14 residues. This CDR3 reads CASSSQGNTGELFF. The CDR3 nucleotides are TGTGCCAGCAGTTCTCAGGGGAACACCGGGGAGCTGTTTTTT.

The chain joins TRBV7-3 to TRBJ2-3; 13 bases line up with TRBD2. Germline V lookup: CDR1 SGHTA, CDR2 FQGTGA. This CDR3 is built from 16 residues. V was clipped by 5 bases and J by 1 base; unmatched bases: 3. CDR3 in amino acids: CASSQGTSGGTDTQYF. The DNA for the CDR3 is TGTGCCAGCAGCCAGGGGACTAGCGGGGGCACAGATACGCAGTATTTT.

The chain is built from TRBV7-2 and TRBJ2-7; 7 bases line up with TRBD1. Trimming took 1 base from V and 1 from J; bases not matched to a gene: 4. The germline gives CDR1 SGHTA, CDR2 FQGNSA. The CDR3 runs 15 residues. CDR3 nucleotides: TGTGCCAGCAGCTTAGGACAGGGTGGATCCTACGAGCAGTACTTC. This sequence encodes CASSLGQGGSYEQYF.

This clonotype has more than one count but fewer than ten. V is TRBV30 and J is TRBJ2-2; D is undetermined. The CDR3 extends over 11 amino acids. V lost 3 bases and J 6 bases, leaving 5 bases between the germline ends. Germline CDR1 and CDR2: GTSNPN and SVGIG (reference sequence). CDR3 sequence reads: CAWSDSGELFF. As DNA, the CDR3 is TGTGCCTGGAGCGACTCCGGGGAGCTGTTTTTT.

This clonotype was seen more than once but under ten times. As DNA, the CDR3 is TGTGCCAGCAGCGTAGAGTTGAGCAGTTACAATGAGCAGTTCTTC. Translating it yields CASSVELSSYNEQFF. The V call is TRBV9, the J call TRBJ2-1; D is ambiguous. The CDR3 has 15 amino acids. Per the germline V gene, CDR1 is SGDLS and CDR2 is YYNGEE. Trimming removed 0 bases at V and 4 bases at J, with 11 bases between.

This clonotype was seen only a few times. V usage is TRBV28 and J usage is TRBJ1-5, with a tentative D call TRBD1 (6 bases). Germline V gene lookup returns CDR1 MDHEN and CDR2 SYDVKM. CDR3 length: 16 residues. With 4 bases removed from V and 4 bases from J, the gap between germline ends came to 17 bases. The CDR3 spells CASSSISTGVNQPQHF. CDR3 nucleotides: TGTGCCAGCAGTTCGATCTCGACAGGAGTTAATCAGCCCCAGCATTTT.

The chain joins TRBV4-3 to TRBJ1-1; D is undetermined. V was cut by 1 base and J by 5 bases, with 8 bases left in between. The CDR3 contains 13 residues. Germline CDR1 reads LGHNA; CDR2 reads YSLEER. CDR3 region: CASSQGRVTEAFF. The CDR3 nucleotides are TGCGCCAGCAGCCAAGGACGAGTGACTGAAGCTTTCTTT.

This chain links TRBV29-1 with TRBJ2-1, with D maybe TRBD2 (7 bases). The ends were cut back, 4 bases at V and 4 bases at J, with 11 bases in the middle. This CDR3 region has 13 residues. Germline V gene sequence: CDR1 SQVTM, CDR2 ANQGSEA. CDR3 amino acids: CSVVGGGYNEQFF. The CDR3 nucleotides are TGCAGCGTTGTGGGAGGGGGGTACAATGAGCAGTTCTTC.

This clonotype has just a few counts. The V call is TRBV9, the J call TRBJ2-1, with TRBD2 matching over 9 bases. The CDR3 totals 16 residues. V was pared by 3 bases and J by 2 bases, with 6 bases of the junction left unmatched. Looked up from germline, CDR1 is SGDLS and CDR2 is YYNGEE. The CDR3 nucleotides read TGTGCCAGCAGCGCGCGTAGCGGGAGTGCCTACAATGAGCAGTTCTTC. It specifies CASSARSGSAYNEQFF.

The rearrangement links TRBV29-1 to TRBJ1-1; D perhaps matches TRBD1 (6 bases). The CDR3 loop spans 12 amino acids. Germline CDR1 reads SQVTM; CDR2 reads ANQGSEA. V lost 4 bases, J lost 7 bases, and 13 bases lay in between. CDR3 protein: CSVVLRTVEAFF. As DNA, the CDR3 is TGCAGCGTTGTATTGAGGACAGTTGAAGCTTTCTTT.

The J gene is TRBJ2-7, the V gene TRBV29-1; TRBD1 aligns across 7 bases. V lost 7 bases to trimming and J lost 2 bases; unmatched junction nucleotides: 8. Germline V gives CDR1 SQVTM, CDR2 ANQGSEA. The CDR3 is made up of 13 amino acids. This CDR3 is CSATGQTTYEQYF. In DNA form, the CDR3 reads TGCAGCGCCACGGGACAGACCACCTACGAGCAGTACTTC.

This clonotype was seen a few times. The DNA of the CDR3 is TGTGCCAGCAGCCAAGGAACCCTTGAGGGCTACACCTTC. Protein: CASSQGTLEGYTF. This chain joins TRBV4-2 and TRBJ1-2; D ambiguous. This CDR3 comprises 13 residues. The germline V gene has CDR1 LGHNA and CDR2 YNFKEQ. Trimming removed 1 base at V and 8 bases at J, with 11 bases between.

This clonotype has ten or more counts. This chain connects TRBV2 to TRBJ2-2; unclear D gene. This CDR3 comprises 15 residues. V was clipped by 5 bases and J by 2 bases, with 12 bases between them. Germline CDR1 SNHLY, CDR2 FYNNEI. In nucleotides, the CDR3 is TGTGCCAGCAGTCCCTTAAACTACAACACCGGGGAGCTGTTTTTT. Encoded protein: CASSPLNYNTGELFF. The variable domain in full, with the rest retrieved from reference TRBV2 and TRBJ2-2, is EPEVTQTPSHQVTQMGQEVILRCVPISNHLYFYWYRQILGQKVEFLVSFYNNEISEKSEIFDDQFSVERPDGSNFTLKIRSTKLEDSAMYFCASSPLNYNTGELFFGEGSRLTVL.